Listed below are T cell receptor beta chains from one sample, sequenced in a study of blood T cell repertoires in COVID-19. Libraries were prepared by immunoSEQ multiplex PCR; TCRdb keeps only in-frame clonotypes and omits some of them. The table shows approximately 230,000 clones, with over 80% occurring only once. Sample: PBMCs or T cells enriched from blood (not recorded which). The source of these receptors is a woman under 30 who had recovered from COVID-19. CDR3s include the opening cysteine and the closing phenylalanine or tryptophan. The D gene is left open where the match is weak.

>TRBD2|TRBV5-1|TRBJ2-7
TGCGCCAGCAGCTTGGCGTCAACTAGCGGGTTTTACGAGCAGTACTTC
CASSLASTSGFYEQYF
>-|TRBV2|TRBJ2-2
TGTGCCAGCAGACGGGACACCGGGGAGCTGTTTTTT
CASRRDTGELFF
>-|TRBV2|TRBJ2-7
TGTGCCAGCAGATGGGAGGTAAACTCCTACGAGCAGTACTTC
CASRWEVNSYEQYF
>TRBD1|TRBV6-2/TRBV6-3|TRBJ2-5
TGTGCCAGCAGTACAGGGACAGAGCAAGAGACCCAGTACTTC
CASSTGTEQETQYF
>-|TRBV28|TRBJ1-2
TGTGCCAGCAGTTCACCCCTCCGGACAAATGGCTACACCTTC
CASSSPLRTNGYTF
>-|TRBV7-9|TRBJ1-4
TGTGCCAGCAGCTTAGATACAGGGATTTGGGAAAAACTGTTTTTT
CASSLDTGIWEKLFF
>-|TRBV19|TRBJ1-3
TGTGCCAGCACAACAGGGCCTGGAAACACCATATATTTT
CASTTGPGNTIYF
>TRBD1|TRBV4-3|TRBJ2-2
TGCGCCAGCAGCCAAGAGTGGGACAGGGGTACCGGGGAGCTGTTTTTT
CASSQEWDRGTGELFF
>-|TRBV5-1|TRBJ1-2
TGCGCCAGCGCTCTAAACAGGGCTCGTGGCTACACCTTC
CASALNRARGYTF
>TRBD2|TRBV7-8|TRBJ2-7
TGTGCCAGCAGCTTAGGCCGAGCGGGAGACTACGAGCAGTACTTC
CASSLGRAGDYEQYF
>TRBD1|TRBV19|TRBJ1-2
TGTGCCAGCAGAACGACAGGGCCATCCCCAACTAGCTACACCTTC
CASRTTGPSPTSYTF
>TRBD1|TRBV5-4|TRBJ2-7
TGTGCCAGCAGCCCGGACAGGGTCAACAGCGAGCAGTACTTC
CASSPDRVNSEQYF
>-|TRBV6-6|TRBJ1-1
TGTGCCAGCGGCCGAATGAACACTGAAGCTTTCTTT
CASGRMNTEAFF
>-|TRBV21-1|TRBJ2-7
TGTGCCAGCAGCAATTCGCGTCTTAGCTCCTACGAGCAGTACTTC
CASSNSRLSSYEQYF
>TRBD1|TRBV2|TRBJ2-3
TGTGCCAGCAGGAGGACAGGGGGCTATCCAGATACGCAGTATTTT
CASRRTGGYPDTQYF
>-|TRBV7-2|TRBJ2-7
TGTGCCAGCAGCTTGGGTAGCGCGAGAGAAGTCGAGCAGTACTTC
CASSLGSAREVEQYF
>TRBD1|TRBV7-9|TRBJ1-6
TGTGCCAGCAGTCGTGACAGGGAGAATTCACCCCTCCACTTT
CASSRDRENSPLHF
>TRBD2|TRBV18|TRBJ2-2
TGTGCCAGCTCACCATTCGGCGGGAGGAACACCGGGGAGCTGTTTTTT
CASSPFGGRNTGELFF
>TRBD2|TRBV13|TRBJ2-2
TGTGCCAGCAGCTTAAGGGTCCAGGGACTAGTACGAACCGGGGAGCTGTTTTTT
CASSLRVQGLVRTGELFF
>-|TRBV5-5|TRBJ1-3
TGTGCCAGCAGCTTGGTGGAACGACTGACTAACTCTGGAAACACCATATATTTT
CASSLVERLTNSGNTIYF
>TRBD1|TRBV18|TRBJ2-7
TGTGCCAGCTCACCACCAAGGACAGGAAACTCCTACGAGCAGTACTTC
CASSPPRTGNSYEQYF
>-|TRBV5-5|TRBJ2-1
TGTGCCAGCAGCTTGGTCACTAGGTCCTACTCCAATGAGCAGTTCTTC
CASSLVTRSYSNEQFF